What follows describes a single T cell receptor beta chain. Its matching antigen is unknown. The method was immunoSEQ multiplex PCR; TCRdb's version includes in-frame clones alone and lacks a portion of them. The table shows 13,000 to 15,000 clones, with over 85% occurring only once. The CDR3 spans 16 residues. The germline V gene has CDR1 SEHNR and CDR2 FQNEAQ (reference sequence). The V end was cut by 1 base, the J end by 1 base, with 13 bases between. Recipients were bled about 28 days pretransplant and at posttransplant days 30, 100, 180. This sample stems from a study of T cell clonotyping in hematopoietic cell transplantation. Study-level results: Broader posttransplant TCR repertoire diversity was predicted by graft donor and pretransplant recipient Inverse Simpson Index values. Pathologically expanded recipient clonotypes increased progressively from day 30 to day 180 as diversity fell.

This TCR was sampled from a male patient aged 60 to 75 who had an allogeneic stem cell transplant from an unrelated donor, so the T cells may come from the graft donor. Some clones in this sample may be carry-over from other donors' samples. V is TRBV7-9 and J is TRBJ2-5, with D unresolved. The input for sequencing was PBMCs, taken 30 days after allogeneic stem cell transplant. In DNA form, the CDR3 reads TGTGCCAGCAGCTTAGATTACGGCAGGCTCCAAGAGACCCAGTACTTC. Encoded protein: CASSLDYGRLQETQYF.